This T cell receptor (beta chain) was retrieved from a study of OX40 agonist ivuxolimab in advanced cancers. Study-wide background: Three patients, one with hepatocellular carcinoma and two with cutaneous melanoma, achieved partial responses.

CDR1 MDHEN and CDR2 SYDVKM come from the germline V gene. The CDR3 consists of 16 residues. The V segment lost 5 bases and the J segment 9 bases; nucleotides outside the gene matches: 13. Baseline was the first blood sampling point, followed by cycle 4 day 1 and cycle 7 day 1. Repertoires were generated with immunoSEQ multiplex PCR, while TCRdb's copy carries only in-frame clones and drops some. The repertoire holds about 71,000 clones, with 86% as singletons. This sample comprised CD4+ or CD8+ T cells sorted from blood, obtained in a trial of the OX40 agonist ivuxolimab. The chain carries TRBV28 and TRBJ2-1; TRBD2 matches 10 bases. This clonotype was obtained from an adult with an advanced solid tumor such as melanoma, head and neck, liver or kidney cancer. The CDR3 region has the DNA TGTGCCAGCAGTCAGTCGCTAGCGGGAGCTACGACTGAGCAGTTCTTC. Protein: CASSQSLAGATTEQFF.